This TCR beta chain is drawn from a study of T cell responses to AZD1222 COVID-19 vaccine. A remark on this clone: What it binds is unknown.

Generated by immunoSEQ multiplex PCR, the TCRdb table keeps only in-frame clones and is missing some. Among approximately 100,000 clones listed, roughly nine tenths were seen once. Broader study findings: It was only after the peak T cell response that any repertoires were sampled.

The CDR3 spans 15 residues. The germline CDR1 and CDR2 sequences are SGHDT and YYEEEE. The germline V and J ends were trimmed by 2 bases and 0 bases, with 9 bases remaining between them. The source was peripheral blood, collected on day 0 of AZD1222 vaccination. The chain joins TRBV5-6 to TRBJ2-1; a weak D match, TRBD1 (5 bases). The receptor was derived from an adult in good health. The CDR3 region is CASSFRQGSYNEQFF. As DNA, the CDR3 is TGTGCCAGCAGCTTCCGGCAGGGCTCCTACAATGAGCAGTTCTTC.